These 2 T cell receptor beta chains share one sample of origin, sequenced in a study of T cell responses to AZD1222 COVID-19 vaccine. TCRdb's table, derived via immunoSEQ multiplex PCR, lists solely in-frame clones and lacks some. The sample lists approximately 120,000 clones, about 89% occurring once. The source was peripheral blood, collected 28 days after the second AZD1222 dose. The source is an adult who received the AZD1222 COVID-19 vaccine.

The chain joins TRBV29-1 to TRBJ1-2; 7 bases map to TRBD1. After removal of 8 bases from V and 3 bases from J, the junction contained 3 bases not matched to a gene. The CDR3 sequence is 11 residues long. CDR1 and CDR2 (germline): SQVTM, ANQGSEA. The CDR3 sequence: CSLGTDYGYTF. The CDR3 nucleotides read TGCAGCCTAGGGACAGACTATGGCTACACCTTC.

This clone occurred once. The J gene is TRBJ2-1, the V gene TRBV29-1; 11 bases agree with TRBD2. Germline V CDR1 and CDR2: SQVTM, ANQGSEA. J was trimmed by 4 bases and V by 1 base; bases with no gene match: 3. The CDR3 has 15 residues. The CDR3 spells CSVEGLAGPYNEQFF. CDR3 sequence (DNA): TGCAGCGTTGAAGGACTAGCGGGACCGTACAATGAGCAGTTCTTC.